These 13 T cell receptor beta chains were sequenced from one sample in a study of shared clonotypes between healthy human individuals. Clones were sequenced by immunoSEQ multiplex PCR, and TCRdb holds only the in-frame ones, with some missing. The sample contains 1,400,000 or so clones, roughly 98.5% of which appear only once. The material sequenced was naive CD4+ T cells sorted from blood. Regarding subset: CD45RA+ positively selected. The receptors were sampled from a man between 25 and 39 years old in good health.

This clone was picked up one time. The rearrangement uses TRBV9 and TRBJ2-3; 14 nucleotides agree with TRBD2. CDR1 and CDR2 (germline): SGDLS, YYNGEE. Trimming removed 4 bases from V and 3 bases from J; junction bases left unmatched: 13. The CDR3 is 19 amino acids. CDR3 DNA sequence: TGTGCCAGCAGCTTACGACCGGGACTAGCGGGAGTGGGGACAGATACGCAGTATTTT. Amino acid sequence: CASSLRPGLAGVGTDTQYF.

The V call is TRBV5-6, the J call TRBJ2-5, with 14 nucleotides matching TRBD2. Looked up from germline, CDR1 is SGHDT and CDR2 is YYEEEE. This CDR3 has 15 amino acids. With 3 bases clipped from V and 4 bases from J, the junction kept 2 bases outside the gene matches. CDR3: CASSWGLAGVETQYF. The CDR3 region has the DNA TGTGCCAGCAGCTGGGGACTAGCGGGAGTAGAGACCCAGTACTTC.

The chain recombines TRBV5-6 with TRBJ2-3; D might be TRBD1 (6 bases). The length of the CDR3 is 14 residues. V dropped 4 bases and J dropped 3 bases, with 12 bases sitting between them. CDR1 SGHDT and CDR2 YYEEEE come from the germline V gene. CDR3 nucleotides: TGTGCCAGCAGCACCGGGACAAATACAGATACGCAGTATTTT. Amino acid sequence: CASSTGTNTDTQYF.

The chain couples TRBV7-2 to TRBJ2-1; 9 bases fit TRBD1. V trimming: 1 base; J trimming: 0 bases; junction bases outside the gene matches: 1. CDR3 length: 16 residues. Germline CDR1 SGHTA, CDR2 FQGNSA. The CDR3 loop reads CASSLEGQGSYNEQFF. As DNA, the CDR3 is TGTGCCAGCAGCTTAGAGGGACAGGGCTCCTACAATGAGCAGTTCTTC.

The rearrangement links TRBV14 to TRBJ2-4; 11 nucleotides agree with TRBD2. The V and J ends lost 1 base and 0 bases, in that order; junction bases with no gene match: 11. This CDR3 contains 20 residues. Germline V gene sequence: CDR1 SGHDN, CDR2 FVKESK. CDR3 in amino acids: CASSQAAGLAGQLAKNIQYF. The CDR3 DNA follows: TGTGCCAGCAGCCAAGCCGCCGGACTAGCGGGCCAACTAGCCAAAAACATTCAGTACTTC.

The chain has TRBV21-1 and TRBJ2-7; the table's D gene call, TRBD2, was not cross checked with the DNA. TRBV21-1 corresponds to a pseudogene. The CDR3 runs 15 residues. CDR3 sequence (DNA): TGTGCCAGCAGCGGGGGACTAGCGGGAGCCCACGAGCAGTACTTC. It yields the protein CASSGGLAGAHEQYF.

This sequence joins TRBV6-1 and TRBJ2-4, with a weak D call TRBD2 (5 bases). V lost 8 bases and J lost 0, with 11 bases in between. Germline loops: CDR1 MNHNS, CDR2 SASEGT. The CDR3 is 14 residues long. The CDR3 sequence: CASYKGLAKNIQYF. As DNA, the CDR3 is TGTGCCAGCTATAAAGGACTAGCCAAAAACATTCAGTACTTC.

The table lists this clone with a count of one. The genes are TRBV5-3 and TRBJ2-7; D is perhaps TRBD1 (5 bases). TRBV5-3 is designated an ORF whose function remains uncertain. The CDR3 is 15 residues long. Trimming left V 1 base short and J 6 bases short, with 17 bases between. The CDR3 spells CARSLFGATSGEQYF. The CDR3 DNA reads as TGTGCCAGAAGCTTGTTTGGGGCGACTTCAGGCGAGCAGTACTTC.

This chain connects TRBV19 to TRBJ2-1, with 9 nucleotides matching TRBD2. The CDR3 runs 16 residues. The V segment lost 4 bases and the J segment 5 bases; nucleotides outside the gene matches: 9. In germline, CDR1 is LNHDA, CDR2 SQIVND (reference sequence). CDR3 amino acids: CASSRSGGRAHNEQFF. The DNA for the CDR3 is TGTGCCAGTAGTAGAAGCGGCGGGAGGGCCCACAATGAGCAGTTCTTC.

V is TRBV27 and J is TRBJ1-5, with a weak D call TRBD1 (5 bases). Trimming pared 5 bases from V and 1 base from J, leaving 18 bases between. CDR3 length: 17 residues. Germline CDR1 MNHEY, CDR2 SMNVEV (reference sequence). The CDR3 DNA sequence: TGTGCCAGCAGTCCCCAGAAGGCCTACAGGAGCAATCAGCCCCAGCATTTT. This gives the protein CASSPQKAYRSNQPQHF.

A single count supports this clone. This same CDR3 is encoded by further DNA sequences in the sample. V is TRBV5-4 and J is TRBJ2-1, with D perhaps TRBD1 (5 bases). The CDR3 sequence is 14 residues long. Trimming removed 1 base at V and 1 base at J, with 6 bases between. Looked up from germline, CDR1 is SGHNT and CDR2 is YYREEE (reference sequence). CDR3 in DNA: TGTGCCAGCAGCTTGCAGGGTTCCTACAATGAGCAGTTCTTC. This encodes CASSLQGSYNEQFF.

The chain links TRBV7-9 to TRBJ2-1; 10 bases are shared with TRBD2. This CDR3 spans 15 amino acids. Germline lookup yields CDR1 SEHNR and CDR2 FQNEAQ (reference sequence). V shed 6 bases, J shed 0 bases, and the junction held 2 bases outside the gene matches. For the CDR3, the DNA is TGTGCCAGCAGGTCTAGCGGGAGCTCCTACAATGAGCAGTTCTTC. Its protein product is CASRSSGSSYNEQFF. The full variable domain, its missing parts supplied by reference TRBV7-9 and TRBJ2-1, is DTGVSQNPRHKITKRGQNVTFRCDPISEHNRLYWYRQTLGQGPEFLTYFQNEAQLEKSRLLSDRFSAERPKGSFSTLEIQRTEQGDSAMYLCASRSSGSSYNEQFFGPGTRLTVL.

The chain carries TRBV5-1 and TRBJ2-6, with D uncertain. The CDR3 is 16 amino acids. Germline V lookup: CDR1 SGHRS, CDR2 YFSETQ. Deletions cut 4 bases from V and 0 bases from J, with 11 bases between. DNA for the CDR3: TGCGCCAGCAGCAAGGAGCCTTTCTCTGGGGCCAACGTCCTGACTTTC. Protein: CASSKEPFSGANVLTF.